The T cell receptor (beta chain) described here comes from a study of radiation and T cells in renal cell carcinoma. Study-wide points: From baseline, blood top tumor clonotypes peaked at 2 weeks post-radiation.

For this clone: The antigen remains unidentified.

Time point described: blood 2 weeks post-SBRT. Treatment here: 15 Gy SBRT to primary tumor, nephrectomy 4 weeks later. The patient's renal cell carcinoma had clear cell pathology. The CDR3 covers 14 residues. Germline V gene lookup returns CDR1 SGHRS and CDR2 YFSETQ. V was pared by 1 base and J by 7 bases, with 5 bases of the junction left unmatched. Using immunoSEQ multiplex PCR, the repertoire was profiled, and TCRdb retains in-frame clones only, with some absent. The sample carries 100,000 to 150,000 clones, 81% recorded once. The chain recombines TRBV5-1 with TRBJ2-3, with 8 bases lining up with TRBD2. This TCR was recovered from a middle-aged man with renal cell carcinoma. The specimen comprised blood, sampled from a patient whose treatment included radiotherapy and nephrectomy. Here the CDR3 DNA reads TGCGCCAGCAGCTTGCGGGGGGGCTTGAATACGCAGTATTTT. Translated: CASSLRGGLNTQYF. The variable domain in full, completed from reference TRBV5-1 and TRBJ2-3, reads KAGVTQTPRYLIKTRGQQVTLSCSPISGHRSVSWYQQTPGQGLQFLFEYFSETQRNKGNFPGRFSGRQFSNSRSEMNVSTLELGDSALYLCASSLRGGLNTQYFGPGTRLTVL.